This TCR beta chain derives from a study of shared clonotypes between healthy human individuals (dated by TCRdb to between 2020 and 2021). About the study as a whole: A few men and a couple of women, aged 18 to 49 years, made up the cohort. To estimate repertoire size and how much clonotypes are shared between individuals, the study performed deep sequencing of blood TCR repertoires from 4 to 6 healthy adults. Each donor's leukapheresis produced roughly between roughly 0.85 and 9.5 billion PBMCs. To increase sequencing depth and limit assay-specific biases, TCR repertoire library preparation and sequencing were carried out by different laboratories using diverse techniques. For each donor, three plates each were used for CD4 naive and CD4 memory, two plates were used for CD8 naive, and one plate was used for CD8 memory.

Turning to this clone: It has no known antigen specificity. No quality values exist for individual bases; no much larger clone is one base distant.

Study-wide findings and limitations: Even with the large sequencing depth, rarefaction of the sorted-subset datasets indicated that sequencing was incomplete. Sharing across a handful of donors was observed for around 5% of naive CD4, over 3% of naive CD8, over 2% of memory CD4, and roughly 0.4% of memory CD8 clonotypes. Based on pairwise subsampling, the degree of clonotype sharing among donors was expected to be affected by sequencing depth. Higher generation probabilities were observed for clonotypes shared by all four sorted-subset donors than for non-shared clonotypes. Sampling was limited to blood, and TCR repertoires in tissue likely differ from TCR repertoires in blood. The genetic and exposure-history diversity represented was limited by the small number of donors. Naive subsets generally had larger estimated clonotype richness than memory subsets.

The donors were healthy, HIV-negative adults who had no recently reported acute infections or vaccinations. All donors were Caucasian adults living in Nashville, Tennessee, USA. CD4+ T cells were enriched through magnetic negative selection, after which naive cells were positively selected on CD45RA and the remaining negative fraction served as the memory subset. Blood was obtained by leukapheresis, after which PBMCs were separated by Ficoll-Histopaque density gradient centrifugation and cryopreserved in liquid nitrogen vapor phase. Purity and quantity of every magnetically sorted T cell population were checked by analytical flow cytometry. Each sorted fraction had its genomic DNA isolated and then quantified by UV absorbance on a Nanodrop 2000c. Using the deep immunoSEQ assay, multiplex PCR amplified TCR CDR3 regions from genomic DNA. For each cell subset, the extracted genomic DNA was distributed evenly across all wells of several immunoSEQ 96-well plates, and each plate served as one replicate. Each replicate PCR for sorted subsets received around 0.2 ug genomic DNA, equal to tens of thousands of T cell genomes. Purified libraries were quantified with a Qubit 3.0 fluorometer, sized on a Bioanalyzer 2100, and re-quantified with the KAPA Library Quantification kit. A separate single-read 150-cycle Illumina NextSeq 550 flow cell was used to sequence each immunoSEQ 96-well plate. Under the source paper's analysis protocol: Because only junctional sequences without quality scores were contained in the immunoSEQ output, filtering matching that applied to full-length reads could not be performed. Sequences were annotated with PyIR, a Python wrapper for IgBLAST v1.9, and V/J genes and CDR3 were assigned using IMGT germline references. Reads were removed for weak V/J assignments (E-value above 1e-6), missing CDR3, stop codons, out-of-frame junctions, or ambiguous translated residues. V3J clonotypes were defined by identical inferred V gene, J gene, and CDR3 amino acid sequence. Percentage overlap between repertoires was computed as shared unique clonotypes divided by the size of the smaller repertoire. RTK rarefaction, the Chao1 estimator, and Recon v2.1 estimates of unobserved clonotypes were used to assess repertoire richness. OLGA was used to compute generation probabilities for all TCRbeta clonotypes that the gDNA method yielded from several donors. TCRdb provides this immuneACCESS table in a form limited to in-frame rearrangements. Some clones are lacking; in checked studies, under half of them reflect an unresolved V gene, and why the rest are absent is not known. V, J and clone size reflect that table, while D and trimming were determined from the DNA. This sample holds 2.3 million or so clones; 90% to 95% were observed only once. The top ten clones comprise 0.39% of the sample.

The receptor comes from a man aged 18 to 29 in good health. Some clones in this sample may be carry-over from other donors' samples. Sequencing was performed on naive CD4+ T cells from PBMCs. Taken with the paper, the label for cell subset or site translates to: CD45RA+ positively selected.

The CDR3 in this case is CACSVGSGNTIYF. The DNA is as follows: TGTGCCTGTTCGGTGGGGTCTGGAAACACCATATATTTT. The chain couples TRBV30 to TRBJ1-3, with no D gene named confidently. The CDR3 goes from the cysteine to the phenylalanine over 13 residues. Only the CDR3 DNA is retained, 39 bases long and in frame from the first base. The trim is 6 bases for V and 1 base for J, with a gap of 10 bases between the germline ends. The germline V gene (reference sequence) provides CDR1 GTSNPN and CDR2 SVGIG. Joined to the reference TRBV30 and TRBJ1-3 proteins, this CDR3 gives the full variable domain: SQTIHQWPATLVQPVGSPLSLECTVEGTSNPNLYWYRQAAGRGLQLLFYSVGIGQISSEVPQNLSASRPQDRQFILSSKKLLLSDSGFYLCACSVGSGNTIYFGEGSWLTVV.